The T cell receptor (beta chain) described here comes from a study of response to subunit inactivated influenza vaccine. Findings and caveats of the study: The authors offered the suggestion that each seasonal influenza vaccination recruits few new T cells.

TCRdb reprocessed the RT-PCR reads via MiXCR and lists one record per CDR3 protein. The sample has about half a million distinct CDR3 sequences, roughly 23% seen once; the top ten hold 1.9%. This clonotype was picked up many times. What it binds is unknown. Germline CDR1 reads SGHRS; CDR2 reads YFSETQ. The CDR3 extends over 14 amino acids. With 6 bases removed from V and 6 bases from J, the gap between germline ends came to 17 bases. This clonotype was obtained from a man aged 50 or older who received an inactivated influenza vaccine. Sequencing was performed on CD4+ T cells sorted from PBMCs, taken about 5 days after vaccination. This rearrangement joins TRBV5-1 to TRBJ2-3; D perhaps matches TRBD1 (6 bases). The CDR3 DNA sequence: TGCGCCAGCAAGTGGGCAGGGGCCGGCGATACGCAGTATTTT. Protein: CASKWAGAGDTQYF. The full variable domain, completed using reference TRBV5-1 and TRBJ2-3, is KAGVTQTPRYLIKTRGQQVTLSCSPISGHRSVSWYQQTPGQGLQFLFEYFSETQRNKGNFPGRFSGRQFSNSRSEMNVSTLELGDSALYLCASKWAGAGDTQYFGPGTRLTVL.